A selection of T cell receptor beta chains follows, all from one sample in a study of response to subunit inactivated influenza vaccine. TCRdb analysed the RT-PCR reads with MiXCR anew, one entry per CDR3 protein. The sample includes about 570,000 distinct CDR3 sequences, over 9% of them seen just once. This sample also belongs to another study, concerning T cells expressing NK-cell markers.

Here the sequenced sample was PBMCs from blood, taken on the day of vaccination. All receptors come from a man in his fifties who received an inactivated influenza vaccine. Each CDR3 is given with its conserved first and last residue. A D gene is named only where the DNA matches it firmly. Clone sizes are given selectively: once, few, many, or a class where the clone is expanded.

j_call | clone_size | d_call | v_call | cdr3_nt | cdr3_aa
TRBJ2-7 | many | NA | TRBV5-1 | TGCGCCAGCAGCTTGGATTCGCCATCTACCTACGAGCAGTACTTC | CASSLDSPSTYEQYF
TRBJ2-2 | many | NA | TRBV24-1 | TGTGCCACCAGTTCCGGGCGGCTTGGCGGGGAGCTGTTTTTT | CATSSGRLGGELFF
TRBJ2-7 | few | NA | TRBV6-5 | TGTGCCAGCAGTTACGTGGGCGAGCAGTACTTC | CASSYVGEQYF
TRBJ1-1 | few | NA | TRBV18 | TGTGCCAGCTCACCAATCGCCGGCACTGAAGCTTTCTTT | CASSPIAGTEAFF
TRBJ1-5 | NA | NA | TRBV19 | TGTGCCAGTAGTATAGATGAAGTGGGGTTGGGCAATCAGCCCCAGCATTTT | CASSIDEVGLGNQPQHF
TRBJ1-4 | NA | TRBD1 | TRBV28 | TGTGCCAGCAGCCACACCAGGACAGGGGAAGGACTGTTTTTT | CASSHTRTGEGLFF
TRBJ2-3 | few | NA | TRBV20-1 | TGCAGTGCTAGGGGGGGTAGTAGCCTTAGCACAGATACGCAGTATTTT | CSARGGSSLSTDTQYF
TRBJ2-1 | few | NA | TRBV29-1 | TGCAGCGGAGCGGGTTTTTCCTACAATGAGCAGTTCTTC | CSGAGFSYNEQFF
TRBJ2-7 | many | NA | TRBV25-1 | TGTGCCAGCAGTGGGGCAAGCTCCTACGAGCAGTACTTC | CASSGASSYEQYF
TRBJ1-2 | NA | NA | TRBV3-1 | TGTGCCAGCAGCCCAGCGGCCGGCATCTATGGCTACACCTTC | CASSPAAGIYGYTF
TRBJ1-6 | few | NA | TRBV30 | TGTGCCTGGGGACAGTCTAGTTCACCCCTCCACTTT | CAWGQSSSPLHF
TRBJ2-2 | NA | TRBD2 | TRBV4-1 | TGCGCCAGCAGCCGCGGACTAGGAGTCACCGGGGAGCTGTTTTTT | CASSRGLGVTGELFF
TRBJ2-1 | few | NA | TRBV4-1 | TGCGCCAGCAGCCGCGAGGCAACAGTGGGTGAGCAGTTCTTC | CASSREATVGEQFF
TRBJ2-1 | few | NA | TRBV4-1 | TGCGCCAGCAGCGACCCGGGGGCCGCGAATGAGCAGTTCTTC | CASSDPGAANEQFF
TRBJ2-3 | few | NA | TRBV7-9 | TGTGCCAGCAGCTTATGGACTACCACAGATACGCAGTATTTT | CASSLWTTTDTQYF
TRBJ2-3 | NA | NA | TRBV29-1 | TGCAGCGTTACCAGGGGGGCGGATACGCAGTATTTT | CSVTRGADTQYF
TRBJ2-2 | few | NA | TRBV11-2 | TGTGCCAGCAGCTTATGGCTAGTTCCCCTTAGCCCCGGGGAGCTGTTTTTT | CASSLWLVPLSPGELFF
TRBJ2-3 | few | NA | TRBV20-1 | TGCAGTGCTAGGGCGACTAGATGGCGGTCAGATACGCAGTATTTT | CSARATRWRSDTQYF
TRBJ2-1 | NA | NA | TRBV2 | TGTGCCAGCAGTGAAGCGCACTGGGGGGAGAGCTCCTACAATGAGCAGTTCTTC | CASSEAHWGESSYNEQFF
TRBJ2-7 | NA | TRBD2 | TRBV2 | TGTGCCAGCAATTTAGCGGGGAACTACGAGCAGTACTTC | CASNLAGNYEQYF
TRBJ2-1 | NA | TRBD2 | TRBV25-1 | TGTGCCAGCAGTGAACAGGGACTAGCGGGAGCTAATGAGCAGTTCTTC | CASSEQGLAGANEQFF
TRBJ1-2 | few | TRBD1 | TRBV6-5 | TGTGCCAGCAGTTACTCAGGAGGGGGCGGGTATGGCTACACCTTC | CASSYSGGGGYGYTF
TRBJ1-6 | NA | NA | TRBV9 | TGTGCCAGCAGCGGACGAGATTCACCCCTCCACTTT | CASSGRDSPLHF
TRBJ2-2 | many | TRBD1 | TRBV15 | TGTGCCACCACCACAGGGGTGACCAACACCGGGGAGCTGTTTTTT | CATTTGVTNTGELFF
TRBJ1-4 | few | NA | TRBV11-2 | TGTGCCAGCAGCTTAGCTTGGACAACTAATGAAAAACTGTTTTTT | CASSLAWTTNEKLFF
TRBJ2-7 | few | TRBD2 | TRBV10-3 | TGTGCCACCAGCGTGGACACCGGGACTAGCGGGAGATCCCAGTACTTC | CATSVDTGTSGRSQYF
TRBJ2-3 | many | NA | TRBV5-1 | TGCGCCAGCAGCTTAACAGGAGGCGGGTACCCCAGCACAGATACGCAGTATTTT | CASSLTGGGYPSTDTQYF
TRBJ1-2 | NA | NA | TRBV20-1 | TGCAGTGCTAGAGAGTATGGCTACACCTTC | CSAREYGYTF
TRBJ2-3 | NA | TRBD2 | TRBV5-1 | TGCGCCAGCAGCCTCATGTCCGGGACTATAGCCACAGATACGCAGTATTTT | CASSLMSGTIATDTQYF
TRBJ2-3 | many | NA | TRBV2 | TGTGCCAGCAGAGAGGACACCAGCACAGATACGCAGTATTTT | CASREDTSTDTQYF
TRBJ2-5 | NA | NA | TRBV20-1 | TGCAGTGCTACAAGGGAACAAGAGACCCAGTACTTC | CSATREQETQYF
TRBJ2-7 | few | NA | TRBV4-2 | TGTGCCAGCAGCCAAGCCGGCGGGGACGGGGAGCAGTACTTC | CASSQAGGDGEQYF
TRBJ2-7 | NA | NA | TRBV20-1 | TGCAGTGCTAGAGCGCCCGAATACGAGCAGTACTTC | CSARAPEYEQYF
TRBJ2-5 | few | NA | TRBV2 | TGTGCCAGCAGCCCTACAGGGATGGAGACCCAGTACTTC | CASSPTGMETQYF
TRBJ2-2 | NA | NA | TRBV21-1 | TGTGCCAGCAGTCCCCCTGTAGCGGGAGATGTCGGGGAGCTGTTTTTT | CASSPPVAGDVGELFF
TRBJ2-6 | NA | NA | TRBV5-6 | TGTGCCAGCAACTGGGGCTCTGGGGCCAACGTCCTGACTTTC | CASNWGSGANVLTF